This TCR beta chain was captured in a study of blood T cell repertoires in COVID-19. Study in general: Samples of COVID-19 (acute and convalescent) were obtained from the United States, Italy and Spain.

Profiled with immunoSEQ multiplex PCR; TCRdb holds only in-frame clones, not every one. This table holds around 220,000 clones, 87% found once. Study members were between 18 and 89 years old and lived in 20 to 25 US regions. The CDR3 totals 15 residues. Trimming cost V 6 bases and J 8 bases, with 20 bases left between them. Germline CDR1 is MNHEY and CDR2 is SVGAGI. The chain employs TRBV6-5 and TRBJ2-1; the D gene is possibly TRBD2 (6 bases). The sequencing input was PBMCs or T cells enriched from blood (not recorded which). The receptor comes from a woman between 25 and 40 years old with acute COVID-19. The CDR3 region is CASSTTGTRADEQFF. CDR3 nucleotides: TGTGCCAGCAGCACCACCGGGACTCGCGCCGATGAGCAGTTCTTC.